These 7 T cell receptor beta chains originate from one sample sequenced in a study of blood T cell repertoires in COVID-19. The method was immunoSEQ multiplex PCR; TCRdb's version includes in-frame clones alone and lacks a portion of them. The data contain around 130,000 clones, about 80% of them seen just once; the ten biggest clones take up 2.4%. The specimen sequenced was PBMCs or T cells enriched from blood (not recorded which). Receptor source: a man aged 35 to 55 with acute COVID-19.

V usage is TRBV28 and J usage is TRBJ1-2; 9 positions match TRBD1. Germline CDR1 reads MDHEN; CDR2 reads SYDVKM. The CDR3 loop spans 14 amino acids. The junction had 6 bases not matched to a gene; V was cut back by 4 bases and J by 6 bases. The DNA for the CDR3 is TGTGCCAGCAGTTCCGGACAGGGGAGGCATGGCTACACCTTC. It codes for CASSSGQGRHGYTF.

The chain links TRBV3-1 (or the pseudogene TRBV3-2) to TRBJ2-7; 8 bases fit TRBD1. V shed 1 base and J 6 bases; nucleotides not matched to a gene: 5. CDR1 LGHDT and CDR2 YNNKEL come from the germline V gene (reference sequence). The CDR3 runs to 14 residues. The CDR3 DNA follows: TGTGCCAGCAGCCAAGGACAGGGGCCGTCCGAGCAGTACTTC. Translating gives CASSQGQGPSEQYF.

The V and J genes are TRBV19 and TRBJ2-3, with D possibly TRBD1 on 5 matching bases. There are 15 residues in the CDR3. The germline CDR1 and CDR2 sequences are LNHDA and SQIVND (reference sequence). The ends were cut back, 4 bases at V and 0 bases at J, with 11 bases in the middle. CDR3 protein: CASSKWTTSTDTQYF. As DNA, the CDR3 is TGTGCCAGTAGTAAGTGGACAACTAGCACAGATACGCAGTATTTT.

The chain has TRBV27 and TRBJ1-1; D perhaps matches TRBD1 (6 bases). Per germline, CDR1 MNHEY and CDR2 SMNVEV (reference sequence). The CDR3 has 15 amino acids. V lost 3 bases to trimming and J lost 3 bases, with 14 bases between them. CDR3 DNA: TGTGCCAGCAGTTTGGGGGGGCCCCCTGACACTGAAGCTTTCTTT. It yields the protein CASSLGGPPDTEAFF.

This chain connects TRBV30 to TRBJ1-6, with 7 bases lining up with TRBD1. The junction had 11 bases not matched to a gene; V was cut back by 5 bases and J by 7 bases. Germline V gives CDR1 GTSNPN, CDR2 SVGIG (reference sequence). The CDR3 is 15 amino acids. The chain's CDR3 is CAWDRVRGSNSPLHF. The CDR3 DNA follows: TGTGCCTGGGACAGGGTGAGGGGGAGCAATTCACCCCTCCACTTT.

The rearrangement uses TRBV7-2 and TRBJ2-2, with 8 bases aligning to TRBD2. The CDR3 runs 15 residues. Losses at the gene ends were 4 bases for V and 4 bases for J; bases not matched to a gene: 5. Germline CDR1 reads SGHTA; CDR2 reads FQGNSA. The CDR3 region has the DNA TGTGCCAGCAGCTCCGGGGGGGCCGGCACCGGGGAGCTGTTTTTT. It yields the protein CASSSGGAGTGELFF.

The chain uses TRBV19 and TRBJ1-6, with 9 bases identical to TRBD1. The CDR3 is made up of 14 amino acids. V shed 7 bases, J shed 9 bases, and the junction held 7 bases outside the gene matches. Germline V gives CDR1 LNHDA, CDR2 SQIVND (reference sequence). CDR3 loop: CASTTQGAVSPLHF. In nucleotides, the CDR3 is TGTGCCAGTACCACACAGGGGGCAGTTTCACCCCTCCACTTT.